Listed below are T cell receptor beta chains from one sample, sequenced in a study of T cell clonotyping in hematopoietic cell transplantation. Some clones are missing from TCRdb's copy, which holds only in-frame ones; the method was immunoSEQ multiplex PCR. Of about 12,000 clones in the sample, about half were seen once. The sequenced sample consisted of peripheral blood mononuclear cells. All receptors derive from a man aged 50-60 years in good health. Some clones in this sample may be carry-over from other donors' samples. Each CDR3 is given without its conserved first and last residue.

j_gene | v_gene | CDR3aa
TRBJ1-2 | TRBV30 | AWGTGKNYGYT
TRBJ1-2 | TRBV7-9 | ASSLGGVQSNYGYT
TRBJ1-5 | TRBV5-1 | ASSLAGFSNQPQH
TRBJ2-7 | TRBV9 | ASSGAGEGYEQY
TRBJ2-2 | TRBV29-1 | SADRGRAGELF
TRBJ2-7 | TRBV30 | AWGQAYEQY
TRBJ2-2 | TRBV14 | ASSQEFSRPTGELF
TRBJ1-1 | TRBV6-1 | ASSEPDRVPSTEAF
TRBJ2-5 | TRBV4-1 | AGSQDHGAQY
TRBJ1-5 | TRBV5-6 | ASSWASNQPQH
TRBJ2-1 | TRBV30 | AWSVGTRNGNEQF
NA | TRBV9 | ASSVSGGSHEQY
TRBJ2-7 | TRBV7-2 | ASSAGTVAYEQY
TRBJ2-5 | TRBV7-6 | ASSSPRTGAGETQY
TRBJ2-2 | TRBV9 | ASSVGGNTGELF
TRBJ1-2 | TRBV29-1 | SVPGYLYGYT
TRBJ2-5 | TRBV30 | AWSVASGSETQY
TRBJ2-4 | TRBV30 | AWSVNGLPY
TRBJ2-5 | TRBV4-1 | ASSPVGDETQY
TRBJ1-1 | TRBV4-3 | ASSQSSAGMNTEAF
TRBJ2-1 | TRBV20-1 | SARLRNEQF
TRBJ2-3 | TRBV2 | ASSPLAGEAGTQY
TRBJ2-2 | TRBV5-1 | ASSLGGQNTGELF
TRBJ1-2 | TRBV20-1 | SGPSNYGYT
TRBJ1-2 | TRBV30 | AWSVLGRANYGYT
TRBJ2-7 | TRBV10-3 | AIGQGSPPPLEQY
TRBJ2-3 | TRBV30 | AWSASYSTDTQY
TRBJ2-1 | TRBV6-5 | ASSYSVGAYNEQF
TRBJ2-2 | TRBV30 | AWSRLSRGTGELF
TRBJ2-7 | TRBV7-9 | ASSLATPEQY
TRBJ1-2 | TRBV25-1 | ASSHRTGSYGYT
TRBJ1-5 | TRBV5-6 | ASSLGHSNQPQH
TRBJ2-5 | TRBV7-2 | ASSPLSESGTQY
TRBJ2-2 | TRBV7-8 | ASSLQGPTGELF
TRBJ2-1 | TRBV30 | AGRTGGLQF
TRBJ2-6 | TRBV15 | ATSSFGQGTSGANVLT
TRBJ2-5 | TRBV2 | ASRAGETQY
TRBJ2-1 | TRBV7-8 | ASSLEGGLGEQF
TRBJ1-3 | TRBV6-5 | ASSYPGTFGNTIY
TRBJ1-5 | TRBV2 | ASGSSNQPQH
TRBJ2-7 | TRBV5-4 | ASSLAGSGSYEQY
TRBJ2-5 | TRBV5-4 | ASGRGLPETQY
TRBJ2-7 | TRBV15 | ATSRGQGAREQY
TRBJ1-5 | TRBV7-2 | ASSLRSGPSNQPQH
TRBJ1-2 | TRBV19 | ASSVRTAGYT
TRBJ2-5 | TRBV2 | ASSDQGQLQETQY
TRBJ2-5 | TRBV30 | AFSGRGETQY
TRBJ1-3 | TRBV30 | AWSEQARNTIY
TRBJ2-2 | TRBV29-1 | SAANTGELF
TRBJ1-1 | TRBV30 | AWRGGMNTEAF
TRBJ2-3 | TRBV5-4 | ASSLTGAGDTQY
TRBJ1-5 | TRBV19 | ASGRGSNQPQH
TRBJ1-2 | TRBV2 | ASTQGRYT
TRBJ2-7 | TRBV5-1 | ASSLAAREQY
TRBJ2-7 | TRBV30 | AWSRGSYEQY
TRBJ2-7 | TRBV7-9 | ASSFGTGESEQY
TRBJ2-7 | TRBV5-6 | ASSLGSGLSYEQY
TRBJ2-1 | TRBV6-5 | ASSRTGYNEQF
TRBJ2-5 | TRBV5-6 | ASSYRGKTQY